This is a list of T cell receptor beta chains from one sample in a study of cytomegalovirus exposure and HLA in healthy donors. The method was immunoSEQ multiplex PCR; TCRdb's version includes in-frame clones alone and lacks a portion of them. The sample shows about 180,000 clones, just over 75% of them seen only once. Sequencing input: PBMCs. These receptors all stem from a man between 18 and 29 years old in good health and CMV-seronegative. Both conserved end residues are part of each CDR3. The order of the fields is D gene, V gene, J gene, clone size, CDR3 DNA, CDR3 protein. D genes are given only for firm matches. Clone sizes are given selectively: once, few, many, or a class where the clone is expanded.

d_gene: TRBD1; v_gene: TRBV6-1; j_gene: TRBJ1-2; abundance: .; CDR3nt: TGTGCCAGCAGAGGACAGGGGCGAAACTATGGCTACACCTTC; CDR3aa: CASRGQGRNYGYTF
d_gene: .; v_gene: TRBV9; j_gene: TRBJ1-3; abundance: .; CDR3nt: TGTGCCAGCAGACAGGGAGAGGGTGCGGGAAACACCATATATTTT; CDR3aa: CASRQGEGAGNTIYF
d_gene: .; v_gene: TRBV4-1; j_gene: TRBJ1-2; abundance: .; CDR3nt: TGCGCCAGCAGCCAAGGGCTTACAGGGATCTTTGGCTACACCTTC; CDR3aa: CASSQGLTGIFGYTF
d_gene: TRBD1; v_gene: TRBV6-6; j_gene: TRBJ2-7; abundance: few; CDR3nt: TGTGCCAGCAGTCAAGACAGGGGGCTCGACGAGCAGTACTTC; CDR3aa: CASSQDRGLDEQYF
d_gene: .; v_gene: TRBV7-9; j_gene: TRBJ2-3; abundance: .; CDR3nt: TGTGCCAGCAGCTTAGGTAGCGGACACACAGATACGCAGTATTTT; CDR3aa: CASSLGSGHTDTQYF
d_gene: .; v_gene: TRBV11-1; j_gene: TRBJ2-7; abundance: few; CDR3nt: TGTGCCAGCAGCTTTGGTTTCCCAGGCGGGGCTTCAAGCTCCTACGAGCAGTACTTC; CDR3aa: CASSFGFPGGASSSYEQYF
d_gene: TRBD1; v_gene: TRBV4-1; j_gene: TRBJ2-7; abundance: .; CDR3nt: TGCGCCAGCAGCCAAGATGGTACAGGGGCAGGCTACGAGCAGTACTTC; CDR3aa: CASSQDGTGAGYEQYF
d_gene: TRBD1; v_gene: TRBV19; j_gene: TRBJ1-1; abundance: .; CDR3nt: TGTGCCAGTAGTATCGGGACAGGGCTCGGCAGCACTGAAGCTTTCTTT; CDR3aa: CASSIGTGLGSTEAFF
d_gene: .; v_gene: TRBV6-5; j_gene: TRBJ1-1; abundance: .; CDR3nt: TGTGCCAGCAGTTACTCCTTTTGGGGGGTGAACACTGAAGCTTTCTTT; CDR3aa: CASSYSFWGVNTEAFF
d_gene: TRBD1; v_gene: TRBV7-8; j_gene: TRBJ1-5; abundance: .; CDR3nt: TGTGCCAGCTCGCTGAAGATACAGGGGGGGATTAGCAATCAGCCCCAGCATTTT; CDR3aa: CASSLKIQGGISNQPQHF
d_gene: TRBD2; v_gene: TRBV5-1; j_gene: TRBJ2-3; abundance: once; CDR3nt: TGCGCCAGCAGCTTAATAGCGGGGGGCAGCACAGATACGCAGTATTTT; CDR3aa: CASSLIAGGSTDTQYF
d_gene: TRBD1; v_gene: TRBV5-8; j_gene: TRBJ1-2; abundance: .; CDR3nt: TGTGCCAGCAGAGGCTCGACAGGGGGCCTAAACTATGGCTACACCTTC; CDR3aa: CASRGSTGGLNYGYTF
d_gene: TRBD1; v_gene: TRBV28; j_gene: TRBJ1-1; abundance: .; CDR3nt: TGTGCCAGCAGTTTATTTGCCGACAGGGGGCGAACTCTGAACACTGAAGCTTTCTTT; CDR3aa: CASSLFADRGRTLNTEAFF
d_gene: TRBD1; v_gene: TRBV19; j_gene: TRBJ2-5; abundance: .; CDR3nt: TGTGCCAGTAGTAGGGGACAGAAAGAGACCCAGTACTTC; CDR3aa: CASSRGQKETQYF
d_gene: .; v_gene: TRBV19; j_gene: TRBJ2-7; abundance: once; CDR3nt: TGTGCCAGTAGTGACAGGAGCGAGCAGTACTTC; CDR3aa: CASSDRSEQYF
d_gene: TRBD1; v_gene: TRBV18; j_gene: TRBJ1-2; abundance: .; CDR3nt: TGTGCCAGCTCCGGACAGGACCACTATGGCTACACCTTC; CDR3aa: CASSGQDHYGYTF
d_gene: TRBD1; v_gene: TRBV10-3; j_gene: TRBJ1-5; abundance: .; CDR3nt: TGTGCCATCAGTAACAGGGGGGATGCTCAGCCCCAGCATTTT; CDR3aa: CAISNRGDAQPQHF
d_gene: TRBD2; v_gene: TRBV6-1; j_gene: TRBJ2-5; abundance: .; CDR3nt: TGTGCCAGCAGTGAGACTAGCGGGTTACAAGAGACCCAGTACTTC; CDR3aa: CASSETSGLQETQYF
d_gene: .; v_gene: TRBV6-1; j_gene: TRBJ2-2; abundance: .; CDR3nt: TGTGCCAGCAGTGGGAGTCTTAACACCGGGGAGCTGTTTTTT; CDR3aa: CASSGSLNTGELFF
d_gene: .; v_gene: TRBV27; j_gene: TRBJ2-7; abundance: .; CDR3nt: TGTGCCAGCAGTTTATTTGGCCCGGGCGAGCAGTACTTC; CDR3aa: CASSLFGPGEQYF
d_gene: .; v_gene: TRBV5-6; j_gene: TRBJ1-1; abundance: few; CDR3nt: TGTGCCAGCAGCTTGTATTATCTGATCAGGGACTTGAACACTGAAGCTTTCTTT; CDR3aa: CASSLYYLIRDLNTEAFF
d_gene: TRBD1; v_gene: TRBV6-5; j_gene: TRBJ2-5; abundance: .; CDR3nt: TGTGCCAGCAGGGGACAGGGTGAGACCCAGTACTTC; CDR3aa: CASRGQGETQYF
d_gene: TRBD2; v_gene: TRBV7-2; j_gene: TRBJ2-7; abundance: .; CDR3nt: TGTGCCAGCAGCTCCGCAGGTGGAAGCGGGGGGGTGGGACAGTACTTC; CDR3aa: CASSSAGGSGGVGQYF
d_gene: TRBD1; v_gene: TRBV5-8; j_gene: TRBJ2-7; abundance: .; CDR3nt: TGTGCCAGCAGCGTCCCCGGGACAGGGATTACGAGGCAGTACTTC; CDR3aa: CASSVPGTGITRQYF
d_gene: .; v_gene: TRBV28; j_gene: TRBJ2-3; abundance: .; CDR3nt: TGTGCCAGCAGCCGGCAGACTAGCACAGATACGCAGTATTTT; CDR3aa: CASSRQTSTDTQYF
d_gene: .; v_gene: TRBV29-1; j_gene: TRBJ1-1; abundance: many; CDR3nt: TGCAGCGTTGCCTGGACAGCTGAAGCTTTCTTT; CDR3aa: CSVAWTAEAFF
d_gene: TRBD1; v_gene: TRBV7-8; j_gene: TRBJ2-7; abundance: .; CDR3nt: TGTGCCAGCAGAAAGGACAGGATGAGCGGCGAGCAGTACTTC; CDR3aa: CASRKDRMSGEQYF
d_gene: .; v_gene: TRBV9; j_gene: TRBJ2-6; abundance: few; CDR3nt: TGTGCCAGCACCCCACACCGCATCTCTGGGGCCAACGTCCTGACTTTC; CDR3aa: CASTPHRISGANVLTF
d_gene: .; v_gene: TRBV7-8; j_gene: TRBJ2-3; abundance: .; CDR3nt: TGTGCCAGCAGCTCCAAGCACACAGATACGCAGTATTTT; CDR3aa: CASSSKHTDTQYF
d_gene: .; v_gene: TRBV30; j_gene: TRBJ1-5; abundance: .; CDR3nt: TGTGCCTGGAGTTCCGTCGGGGATTGGCCCCAGCATTTT; CDR3aa: CAWSSVGDWPQHF
d_gene: TRBD1; v_gene: TRBV6-5; j_gene: TRBJ2-4; abundance: .; CDR3nt: TGTGCCAGCAGCACCCGGGACAGAAAAAACATTCAGTACTTC; CDR3aa: CASSTRDRKNIQYF
d_gene: .; v_gene: TRBV2; j_gene: TRBJ2-7; abundance: .; CDR3nt: TGTGCCAGCGCGGGGAAACTCTCCTACGAGCAGTACTTC; CDR3aa: CASAGKLSYEQYF
d_gene: .; v_gene: TRBV19; j_gene: TRBJ1-1; abundance: .; CDR3nt: TGTGCCAGTAGTATAGGGACGGGGGGCATAGCTGAAGCTTTCTTT; CDR3aa: CASSIGTGGIAEAFF
d_gene: TRBD1; v_gene: TRBV5-8; j_gene: TRBJ2-1; abundance: .; CDR3nt: TGTGCCAGCAGCCCTGACAGGGGACTCTCCTACAATGAGCAGTTCTTC; CDR3aa: CASSPDRGLSYNEQFF
d_gene: TRBD2; v_gene: TRBV4-1; j_gene: TRBJ2-4; abundance: few; CDR3nt: TGCGCCAGCAGCCCGGGACTAGCGGGAGGAGGGGCCAAAAACATTCAGTACTTC; CDR3aa: CASSPGLAGGGAKNIQYF
d_gene: .; v_gene: TRBV11-2; j_gene: TRBJ1-5; abundance: .; CDR3nt: TGTGCCAGCAGCAACTCCCAGGGGCCTGGTCCCCAGCATTTT; CDR3aa: CASSNSQGPGPQHF
d_gene: .; v_gene: TRBV4-3; j_gene: TRBJ1-2; abundance: .; CDR3nt: TGCGCCAGCAGCCAAGGCGGTACCAACTATGGCTACACCTTC; CDR3aa: CASSQGGTNYGYTF
d_gene: .; v_gene: TRBV7-8; j_gene: TRBJ2-2; abundance: .; CDR3nt: TGTGCCAGCAGGGAACAGACGCTAACCGGGGAGCTGTTTTTT; CDR3aa: CASREQTLTGELFF
d_gene: .; v_gene: TRBV6-6; j_gene: TRBJ1-2; abundance: .; CDR3nt: TGTGCCAGCAGCCACAAGGGGGTGGACAGCTATGGCTACACCTTC; CDR3aa: CASSHKGVDSYGYTF
d_gene: .; v_gene: TRBV7-3; j_gene: TRBJ2-5; abundance: .; CDR3nt: TGTGCCAGCAGCTTAACGGGGGGGCCCGACGAGACCCAGTACTTC; CDR3aa: CASSLTGGPDETQYF
d_gene: .; v_gene: TRBV7-2; j_gene: TRBJ2-7; abundance: .; CDR3nt: TGTGCCAGCAGCCAAGATCATCACAGGGCTACCGAGCAGTACTTC; CDR3aa: CASSQDHHRATEQYF
d_gene: TRBD2; v_gene: TRBV7-2; j_gene: TRBJ2-5; abundance: few; CDR3nt: TGTGCCAGCAGCTTAGTGGCGGGGGGGCAGGAGACCCAGTACTTC; CDR3aa: CASSLVAGGQETQYF
d_gene: TRBD2; v_gene: TRBV4-2; j_gene: TRBJ2-5; abundance: .; CDR3nt: TGTGCCAGCAGCCAAGATCTTGTAACTAGCGGGAGTCGGGGAGAGACCCAGTACTTC; CDR3aa: CASSQDLVTSGSRGETQYF
d_gene: .; v_gene: TRBV29-1; j_gene: TRBJ2-1; abundance: .; CDR3nt: TGCAGCGGAACGACGGGCAATGAGCAGTTCTTC; CDR3aa: CSGTTGNEQFF
d_gene: .; v_gene: TRBV2; j_gene: TRBJ2-7; abundance: few; CDR3nt: TGTGCCAGCAGAGAACACAGGACAACCTACGAGCAGTACTTC; CDR3aa: CASREHRTTYEQYF
d_gene: .; v_gene: TRBV4-3; j_gene: TRBJ2-2; abundance: .; CDR3nt: TGCGCCAGCAGCCAAGATGGAGGGTTGGTCACCGGGGAGCTGTTTTTT; CDR3aa: CASSQDGGLVTGELFF
d_gene: .; v_gene: TRBV30; j_gene: TRBJ1-5; abundance: .; CDR3nt: TGTGCCTGGAGTGTGGCAGGGGTTCAGCCCCAGCATTTT; CDR3aa: CAWSVAGVQPQHF
d_gene: TRBD1; v_gene: TRBV4-2; j_gene: TRBJ1-3; abundance: once; CDR3nt: TGTGCCAGCAGCTACGGACAGGGACGCTCTGGAAACACCATATATTTT; CDR3aa: CASSYGQGRSGNTIYF
d_gene: .; v_gene: TRBV30; j_gene: TRBJ1-1; abundance: few; CDR3nt: TGTGCCTGGAGTGTAACAAAGAACACTGAAGCTTTCTTT; CDR3aa: CAWSVTKNTEAFF
d_gene: .; v_gene: TRBV30; j_gene: TRBJ1-1; abundance: few; CDR3nt: TGTGCCTGGAGTGTACAGGGGAACACTGAAGCTTTCTTT; CDR3aa: CAWSVQGNTEAFF
d_gene: .; v_gene: TRBV30; j_gene: TRBJ2-7; abundance: .; CDR3nt: TGTGCCTGGAGTGTCGTGGGTCTAGTCCACGAGCAGTACTTC; CDR3aa: CAWSVVGLVHEQYF